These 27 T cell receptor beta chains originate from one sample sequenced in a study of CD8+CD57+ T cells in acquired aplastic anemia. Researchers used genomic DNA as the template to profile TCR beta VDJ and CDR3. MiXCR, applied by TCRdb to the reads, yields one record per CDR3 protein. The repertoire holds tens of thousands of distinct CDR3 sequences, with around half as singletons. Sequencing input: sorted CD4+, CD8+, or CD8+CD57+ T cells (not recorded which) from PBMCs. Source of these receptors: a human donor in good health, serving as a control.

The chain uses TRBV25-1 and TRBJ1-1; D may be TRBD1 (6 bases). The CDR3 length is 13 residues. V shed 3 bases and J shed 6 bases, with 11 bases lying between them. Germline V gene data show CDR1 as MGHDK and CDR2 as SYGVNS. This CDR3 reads CASSEGGQPEAFF. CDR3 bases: TGTGCCAGCAGTGAGGGGGGGCAACCTGAAGCTTTCTTT.

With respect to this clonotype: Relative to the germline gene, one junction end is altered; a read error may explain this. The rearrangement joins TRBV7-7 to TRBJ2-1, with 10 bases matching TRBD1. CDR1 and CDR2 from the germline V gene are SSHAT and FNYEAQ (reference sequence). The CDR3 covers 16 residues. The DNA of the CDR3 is TGTGCTAGCAGCCAGGGACAGGGGTTATTTCAAAATGAGCAGTTCTTC. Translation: CASSQGQGLFQNEQFF.

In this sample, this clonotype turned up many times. The CDR3 loop reads CATSPTRERTDTQYF. The CDR3 DNA reads TGTGCCACCAGCCCCACGAGGGAGCGCACAGATACGCAGTATTTT. V usage is TRBV15 and J usage is TRBJ2-3; perhaps TRBD2 as D (5 bases). This CDR3 spans 15 amino acids. V was trimmed by 5 bases and J by 1 base, leaving 13 bases between them. Germline CDR1 is LNHNV and CDR2 is YYDKDF (reference sequence).

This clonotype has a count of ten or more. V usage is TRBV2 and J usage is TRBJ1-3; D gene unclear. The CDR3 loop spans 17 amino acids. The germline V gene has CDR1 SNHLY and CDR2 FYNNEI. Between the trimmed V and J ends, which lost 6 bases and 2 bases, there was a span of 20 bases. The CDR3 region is CASRDPAQDSAGNTIYF. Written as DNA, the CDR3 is TGTGCCAGCAGAGACCCAGCCCAGGATAGCGCTGGAAACACCATATATTTT.

The CDR3 bases are TGTGCCACCAGCAGTGAAAGGGACAGCGATTGGAACACCTTC. Translated, it gives CATSSERDSDWNTF. The chain joins TRBV15 to TRBJ1-2, with 7 bases matching TRBD1. The CDR3 spans 14 residues. The trim removed 3 bases at V and 12 bases at J, leaving 13 bases unmatched. CDR1 and CDR2 from the germline V gene are LNHNV and YYDKDF (reference sequence).

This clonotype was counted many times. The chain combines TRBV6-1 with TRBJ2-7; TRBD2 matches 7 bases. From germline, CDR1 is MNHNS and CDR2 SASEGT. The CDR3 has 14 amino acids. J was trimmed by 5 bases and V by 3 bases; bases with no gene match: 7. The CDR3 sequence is CASSEGGFGDEQYF. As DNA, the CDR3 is TGTGCCAGCAGTGAGGGGGGGTTCGGGGACGAGCAGTACTTC.

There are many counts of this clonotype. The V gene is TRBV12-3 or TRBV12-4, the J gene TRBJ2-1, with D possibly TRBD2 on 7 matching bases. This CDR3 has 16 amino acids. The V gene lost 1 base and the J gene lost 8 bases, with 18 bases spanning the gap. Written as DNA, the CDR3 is TGTGCCAGCAGTTTAGGAGTTGGACAAGGGGGGGATGAGCAGTTCTTC. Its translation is CASSLGVGQGGDEQFF.

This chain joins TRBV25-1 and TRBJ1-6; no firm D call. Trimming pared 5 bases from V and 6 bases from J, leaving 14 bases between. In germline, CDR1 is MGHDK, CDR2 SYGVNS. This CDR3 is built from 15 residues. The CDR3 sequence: CASSSRGPGNSPLHF. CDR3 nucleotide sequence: TGTGCCAGCAGTTCTAGAGGACCGGGTAATTCACCCCTCCACTTT.

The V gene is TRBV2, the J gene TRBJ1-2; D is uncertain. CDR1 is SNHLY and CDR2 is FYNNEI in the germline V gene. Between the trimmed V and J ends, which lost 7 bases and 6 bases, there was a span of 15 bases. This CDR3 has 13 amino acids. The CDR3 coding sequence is TGTGCCAGCACCCCGATGGGGTCGAATGGCTACACCTTC. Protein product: CASTPMGSNGYTF.

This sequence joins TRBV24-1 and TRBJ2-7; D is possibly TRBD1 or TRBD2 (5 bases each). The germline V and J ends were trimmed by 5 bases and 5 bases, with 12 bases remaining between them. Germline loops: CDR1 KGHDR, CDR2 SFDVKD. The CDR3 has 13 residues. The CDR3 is CATSGGSGDEQYF. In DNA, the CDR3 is TGTGCCACCAGTGGGGGGAGCGGCGACGAGCAGTACTTC.

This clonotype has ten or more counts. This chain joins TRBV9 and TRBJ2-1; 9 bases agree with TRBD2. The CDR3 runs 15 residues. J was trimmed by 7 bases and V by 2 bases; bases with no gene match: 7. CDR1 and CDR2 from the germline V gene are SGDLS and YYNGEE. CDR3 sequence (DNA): TGTGCCAGCAGCGTTTTAGCGGGAGCCGTGAATGAGCAGTTCTTC. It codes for CASSVLAGAVNEQFF. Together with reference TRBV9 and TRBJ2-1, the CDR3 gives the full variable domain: DSGVTQTPKHLITATGQRVTLRCSPRSGDLSVYWYQQSLDQGLQFLIQYYNGEERAKGNILERFSAQQFPDLHSELNLSSLELGDSALYFCASSVLAGAVNEQFFGPGTRLTVL.

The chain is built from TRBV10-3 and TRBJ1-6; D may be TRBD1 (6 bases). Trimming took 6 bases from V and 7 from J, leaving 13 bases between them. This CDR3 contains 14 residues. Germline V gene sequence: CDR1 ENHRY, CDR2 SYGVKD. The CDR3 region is CAISVTGVNSPLHF. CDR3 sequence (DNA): TGTGCCATCAGCGTGACAGGAGTCAATTCACCCCTCCACTTT.

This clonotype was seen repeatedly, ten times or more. As DNA, the CDR3 is TGTGCCAGCAGCTTAGTGGGGGACCAACGGGGAAACACCATATATTTT. It is translated as CASSLVGDQRGNTIYF. This chain connects TRBV7-9 to TRBJ1-3, with D perhaps matching TRBD1 (5 bases). Germline V CDR1 and CDR2: SEHNR, FQNEAQ (reference sequence). Trimming shortened V by 1 base and J by 4 bases, and 14 bases separated the two germline ends. The CDR3 extends over 16 amino acids.

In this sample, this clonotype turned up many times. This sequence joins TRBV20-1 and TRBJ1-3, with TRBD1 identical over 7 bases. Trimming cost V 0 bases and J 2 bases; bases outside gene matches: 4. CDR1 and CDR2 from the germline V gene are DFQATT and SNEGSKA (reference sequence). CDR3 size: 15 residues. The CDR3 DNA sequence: TGCAGTGCTAGAGAGACAGGGTCCCCTGGAAACACCATATATTTT. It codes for CSARETGSPGNTIYF.

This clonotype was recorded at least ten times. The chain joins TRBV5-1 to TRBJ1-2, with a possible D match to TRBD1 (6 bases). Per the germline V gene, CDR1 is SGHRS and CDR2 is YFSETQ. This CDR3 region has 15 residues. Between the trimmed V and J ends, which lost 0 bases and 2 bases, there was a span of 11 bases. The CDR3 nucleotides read TGCGCCAGCAGCTTGGACAGGGCGGCAAACTATGGCTACACCTTC. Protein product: CASSLDRAANYGYTF. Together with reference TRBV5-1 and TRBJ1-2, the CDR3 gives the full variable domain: KAGVTQTPRYLIKTRGQQVTLSCSPISGHRSVSWYQQTPGQGLQFLFEYFSETQRNKGNFPGRFSGRQFSNSRSEMNVSTLELGDSALYLCASSLDRAANYGYTFGSGTRLTVV.

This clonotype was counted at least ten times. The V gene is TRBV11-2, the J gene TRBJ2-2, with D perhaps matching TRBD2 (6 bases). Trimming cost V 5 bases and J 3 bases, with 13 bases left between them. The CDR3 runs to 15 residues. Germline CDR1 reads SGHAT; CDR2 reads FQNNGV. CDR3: CASSAGLPDTGELFF. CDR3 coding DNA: TGTGCCAGCAGCGCGGGACTCCCAGACACCGGGGAGCTGTTTTTT.

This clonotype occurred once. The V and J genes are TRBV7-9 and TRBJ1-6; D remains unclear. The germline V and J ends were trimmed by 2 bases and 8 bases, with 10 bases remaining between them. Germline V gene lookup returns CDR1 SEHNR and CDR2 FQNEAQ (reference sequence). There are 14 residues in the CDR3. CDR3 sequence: CASSLLAEDSPLHF. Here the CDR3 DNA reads TGTGCCAGCAGCTTATTAGCCGAAGATTCACCCCTCCACTTT.

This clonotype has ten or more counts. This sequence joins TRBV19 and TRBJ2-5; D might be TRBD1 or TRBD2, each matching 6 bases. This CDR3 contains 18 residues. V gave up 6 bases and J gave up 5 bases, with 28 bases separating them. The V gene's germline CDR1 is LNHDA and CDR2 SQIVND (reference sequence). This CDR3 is CASSKGGRMLLLRETQYF. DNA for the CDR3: TGTGCCAGTAGCAAGGGGGGACGGATGCTCCTGCTCAGGGAGACCCAGTACTTC. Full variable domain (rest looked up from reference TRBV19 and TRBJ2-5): DGGITQSPKYLFRKEGQNVTLSCEQNLNHDAMYWYRQDPGQGLRLIYYSQIVNDFQKGDIAEGYSVSREKKESFPLTVTSAQKNPTAFYLCASSKGGRMLLLRETQYFGPGTRLLVL.

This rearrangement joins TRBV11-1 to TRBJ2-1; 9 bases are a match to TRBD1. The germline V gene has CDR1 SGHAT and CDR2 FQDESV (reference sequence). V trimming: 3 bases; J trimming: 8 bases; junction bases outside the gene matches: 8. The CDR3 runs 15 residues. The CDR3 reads CASSLRTGAGDEQFF. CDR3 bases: TGTGCCAGCAGCTTGCGGACAGGGGCGGGCGATGAGCAGTTCTTC.

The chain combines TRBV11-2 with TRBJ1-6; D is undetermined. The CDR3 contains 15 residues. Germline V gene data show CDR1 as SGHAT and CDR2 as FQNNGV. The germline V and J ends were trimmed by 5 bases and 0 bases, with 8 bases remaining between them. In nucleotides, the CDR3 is TGTGCCAGCAGCCACTCCAGCTCCTATAATTCACCCCTCCACTTT. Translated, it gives CASSHSSSYNSPLHF.

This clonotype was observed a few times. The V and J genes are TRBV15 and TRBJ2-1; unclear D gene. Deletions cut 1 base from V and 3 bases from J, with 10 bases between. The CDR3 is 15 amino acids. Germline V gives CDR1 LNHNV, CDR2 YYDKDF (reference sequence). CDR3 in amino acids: CATSRGSSGYNEQFF. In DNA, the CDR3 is TGTGCCACCAGCAGAGGATCTTCCGGCTACAATGAGCAGTTCTTC. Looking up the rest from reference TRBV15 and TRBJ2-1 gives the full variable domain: DAMVIQNPRYQVTQFGKPVTLSCSQTLNHNVMYWYQQKSSQAPKLLFHYYDKDFNNEADTPDNFQSRRPNTSFCFLDIRSPGLGDTAMYLCATSRGSSGYNEQFFGPGTRLTVL.

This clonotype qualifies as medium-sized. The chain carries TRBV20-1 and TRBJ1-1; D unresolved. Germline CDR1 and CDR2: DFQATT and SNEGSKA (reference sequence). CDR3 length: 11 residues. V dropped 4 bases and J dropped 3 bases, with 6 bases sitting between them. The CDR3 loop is CSAIDYTEAFF. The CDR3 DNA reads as TGCAGTGCTATCGACTACACTGAAGCTTTCTTT.

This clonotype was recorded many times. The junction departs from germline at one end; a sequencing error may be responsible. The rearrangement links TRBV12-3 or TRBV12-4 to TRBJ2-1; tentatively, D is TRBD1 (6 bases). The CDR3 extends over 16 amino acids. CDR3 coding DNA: TGTGCCGGCAGGGGCCAGGGAGCCCCGCCATACAATGAGCAGTTCTTC. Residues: CAGRGQGAPPYNEQFF.

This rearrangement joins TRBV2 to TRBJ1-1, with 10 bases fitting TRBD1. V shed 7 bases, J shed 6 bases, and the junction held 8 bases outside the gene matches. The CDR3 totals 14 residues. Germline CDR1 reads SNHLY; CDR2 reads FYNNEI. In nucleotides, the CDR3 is TGTGCCAGCACCAAGGACAGGGGGGACGCTGAAGCTTTCTTT. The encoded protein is CASTKDRGDAEAFF.

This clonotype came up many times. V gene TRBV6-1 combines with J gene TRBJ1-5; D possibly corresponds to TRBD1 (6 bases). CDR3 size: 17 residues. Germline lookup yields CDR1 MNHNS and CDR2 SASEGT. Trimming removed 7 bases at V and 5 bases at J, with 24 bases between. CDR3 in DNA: TGTGCCAGCAAGAGATCCCCGGCCACGGGGGCCGATCAGCCCCAGCATTTT. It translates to CASKRSPATGADQPQHF.

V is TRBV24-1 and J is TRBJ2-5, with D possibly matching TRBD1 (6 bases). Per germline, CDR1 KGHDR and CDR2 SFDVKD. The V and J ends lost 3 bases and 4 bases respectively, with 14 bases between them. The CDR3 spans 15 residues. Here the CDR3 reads CATSDAQGLPETQYF. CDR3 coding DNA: TGTGCCACCAGTGATGCACAGGGTTTGCCAGAGACCCAGTACTTC.

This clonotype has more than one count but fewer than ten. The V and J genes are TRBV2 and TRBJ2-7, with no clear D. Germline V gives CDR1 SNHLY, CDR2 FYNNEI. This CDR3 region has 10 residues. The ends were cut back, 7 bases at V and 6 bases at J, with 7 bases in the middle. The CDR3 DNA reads TGTGCCAGCACGGCTCTCGAGCAGTACTTC. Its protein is CASTALEQYF. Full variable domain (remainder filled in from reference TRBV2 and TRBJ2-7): EPEVTQTPSHQVTQMGQEVILRCVPISNHLYFYWYRQILGQKVEFLVSFYNNEISEKSEIFDDQFSVERPDGSNFTLKIRSTKLEDSAMYFCASTALEQYFGPGTRLTVT.